The T cell receptor (beta chain) described here comes from a study of cytomegalovirus exposure and HLA in healthy donors. Study-wide points: It has been reported that TCR beta sequences accurately predicted the HLA-A and HLA-B alleles of most subjects. Later analysis reportedly placed an Asian-associated ancestry cluster below the approximately 650-donor mean in N-insertions. Later analysis identified 16,000 or so TCR beta sequences associated with HLA alleles, using a false discovery rate threshold of 0.05.

With regard to this clone: Its cognate antigen is unknown.

The PCR made use of 60 Vbeta and 13 Jbeta primers. TCRdb's copy holds only in-frame clones and misses some; the assay was immunoSEQ multiplex PCR. The table shows about 180,000 clones, with about four fifths occurring only once. This clonotype originated in a male donor in good health and CMV-seronegative. The source material was PBMCs.

The chain's CDR3 is CASSEVDKNIQYF. The CDR3 nucleotides are TGTGCCAGCAGTGAAGTAGACAAAAACATTCAGTACTTC. The chain combines TRBV6-1 with TRBJ2-4; unclear D gene. V lost 1 base to trimming and J lost 3 bases, with 4 bases between them. The CDR3 sequence is 13 residues long. Germline loops: CDR1 MNHNS, CDR2 SASEGT.